A single TCR beta chain is shown here with its context. Repertoires were generated with immunoSEQ multiplex PCR, while TCRdb's copy carries only in-frame clones and drops some. Counted here are hundreds of thousands of clones, 89% occurring once; the ten biggest clones make up over 9%. The ends lost 4 bases at V and 2 bases at J; junction bases unmatched: 7. Germline CDR1 is SQVTM and CDR2 is ANQGSEA. The CDR3 runs 16 residues. This specimen comes from a study of blood T cell repertoires in COVID-19. The wider study: Sites in the United States, Italy and Spain provided acute and convalescent COVID-19 samples.

This receptor was obtained from a woman aged 40 to 50 who had recovered from COVID-19. The chain combines TRBV29-1 with TRBJ2-5, with 13 bases that match TRBD2. Sequencing input: PBMCs or T cells enriched from blood (not recorded which). The CDR3 protein is CSVVWTSGRGQETQYF. CDR3 coding DNA: TGCAGCGTTGTCTGGACTAGCGGGAGAGGGCAAGAGACCCAGTACTTC.